What follows describes a single TCR beta chain. This sample stems from a study of shared clonotypes between healthy human individuals. The germline V and J ends were trimmed by 2 bases and 6 bases, with 8 bases remaining between them. Germline V gene lookup returns CDR1 SGHNT and CDR2 YENEEA. The CDR3 spans 12 residues. Naive CD8 cells were CD45RO-negative, positively selected for CCR7, excluding terminally differentiated effector memory CD45RA+ cells. Here immunoSEQ multiplex PCR was the method, and the copy in TCRdb shows in-frame clones only, minus some. The profile covers around 2.1 million clones, with 85% to 95% appearing a single time and roughly 1.8% taken by the ten largest.

Specimen: naive CD8+ T cells from PBMCs. V and J are TRBV11-3 and TRBJ2-7; no definite D call. This receptor was taken from a man aged 18 to 29 in good health. Some clones in this sample may be carry-over from other donors' samples. This chain's CDR3 is CASSLPGSEQYF. In DNA, the CDR3 is TGTGCCAGCAGCTTACCCGGATCCGAGCAGTACTTC.